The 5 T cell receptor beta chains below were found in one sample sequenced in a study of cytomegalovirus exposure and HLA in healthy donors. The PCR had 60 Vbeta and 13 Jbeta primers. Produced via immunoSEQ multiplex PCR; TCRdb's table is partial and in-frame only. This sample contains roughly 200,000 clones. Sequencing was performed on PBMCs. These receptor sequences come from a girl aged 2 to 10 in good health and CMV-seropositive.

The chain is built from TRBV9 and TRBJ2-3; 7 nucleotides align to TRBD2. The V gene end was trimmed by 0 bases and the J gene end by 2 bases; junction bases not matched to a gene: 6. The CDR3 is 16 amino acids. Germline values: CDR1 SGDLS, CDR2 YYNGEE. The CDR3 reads CASSVETAGVTDTQYF. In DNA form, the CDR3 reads TGTGCCAGCAGCGTAGAAACGGCGGGAGTCACAGATACGCAGTATTTT. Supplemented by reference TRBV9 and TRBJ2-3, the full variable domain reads DSGVTQTPKHLITATGQRVTLRCSPRSGDLSVYWYQQSLDQGLQFLIQYYNGEERAKGNILERFSAQQFPDLHSELNLSSLELGDSALYFCASSVETAGVTDTQYFGPGTRLTVL.

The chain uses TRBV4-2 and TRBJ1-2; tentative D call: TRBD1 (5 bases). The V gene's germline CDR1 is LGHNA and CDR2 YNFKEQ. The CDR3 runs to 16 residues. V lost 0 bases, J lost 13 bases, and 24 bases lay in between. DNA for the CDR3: TGTGCCAGCAGCCAAGAGTCTCGGATCACAAACCAGGGTCCCACCTTC. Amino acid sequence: CASSQESRITNQGPTF.

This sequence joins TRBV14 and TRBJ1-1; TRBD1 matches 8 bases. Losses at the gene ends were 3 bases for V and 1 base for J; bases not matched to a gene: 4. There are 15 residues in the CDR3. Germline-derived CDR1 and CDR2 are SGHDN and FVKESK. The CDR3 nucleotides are TGTGCCAGCAGCCAGACAGGGGTCCCGAACACTGAAGCTTTCTTT. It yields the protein CASSQTGVPNTEAFF.

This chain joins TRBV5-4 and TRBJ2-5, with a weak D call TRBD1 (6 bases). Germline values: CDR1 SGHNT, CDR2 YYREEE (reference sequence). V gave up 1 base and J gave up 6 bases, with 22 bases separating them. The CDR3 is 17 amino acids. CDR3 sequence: CASSLYFGVGGVKTQYF. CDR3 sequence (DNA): TGTGCCAGCAGCTTGTATTTCGGGGTAGGGGGAGTAAAGACCCAGTACTTC.

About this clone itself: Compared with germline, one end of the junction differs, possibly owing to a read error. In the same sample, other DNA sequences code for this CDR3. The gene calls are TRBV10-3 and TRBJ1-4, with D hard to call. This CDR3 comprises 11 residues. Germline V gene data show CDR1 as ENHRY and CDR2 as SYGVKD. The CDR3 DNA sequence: TGTGCCACCAGCTCTAATGAAAAGCTGTTTTTT. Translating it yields CATSSNEKLFF.